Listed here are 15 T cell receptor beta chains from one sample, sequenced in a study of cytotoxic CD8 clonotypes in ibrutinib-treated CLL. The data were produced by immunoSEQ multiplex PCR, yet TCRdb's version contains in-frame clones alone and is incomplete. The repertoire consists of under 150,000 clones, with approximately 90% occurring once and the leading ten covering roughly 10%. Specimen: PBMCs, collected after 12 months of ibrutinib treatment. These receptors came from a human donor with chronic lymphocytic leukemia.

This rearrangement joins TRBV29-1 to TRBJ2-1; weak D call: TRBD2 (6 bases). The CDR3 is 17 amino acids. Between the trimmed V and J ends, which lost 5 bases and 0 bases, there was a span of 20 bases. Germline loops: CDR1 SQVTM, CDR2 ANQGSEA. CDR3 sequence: CSVRRDSSVRSYNEQFF. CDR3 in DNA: TGCAGCGTTCGAAGGGACTCTAGCGTCCGCTCCTACAATGAGCAGTTCTTC.

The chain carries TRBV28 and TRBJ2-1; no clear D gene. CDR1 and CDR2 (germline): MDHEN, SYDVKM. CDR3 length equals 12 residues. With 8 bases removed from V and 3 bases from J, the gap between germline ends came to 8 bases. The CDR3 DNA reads TGTGCCAGCGGGGTGGTCTACAATGAGCAGTTCTTC. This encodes CASGVVYNEQFF.

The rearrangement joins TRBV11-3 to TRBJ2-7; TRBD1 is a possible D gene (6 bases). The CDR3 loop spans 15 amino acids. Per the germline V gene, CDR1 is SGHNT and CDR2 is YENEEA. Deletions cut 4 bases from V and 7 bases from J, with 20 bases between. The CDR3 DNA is TGTGCCAGCAGCTCCTCCGGGACATTTCTACGGGAGCAGTACTTC. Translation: CASSSSGTFLREQYF. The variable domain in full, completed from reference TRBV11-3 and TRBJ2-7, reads EAGVVQSPRYKIIEKKQPVAFWCNPISGHNTLYWYLQNLGQGPELLIRYENEEAVDDSQLPKDRFSAERLKGVDSTLKIQPAELGDSAVYLCASSSSGTFLREQYFGPGTRLTVT.

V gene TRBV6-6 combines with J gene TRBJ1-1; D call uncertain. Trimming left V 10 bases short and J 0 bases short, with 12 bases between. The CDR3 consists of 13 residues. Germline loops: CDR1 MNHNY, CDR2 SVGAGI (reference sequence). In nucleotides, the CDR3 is TGTGCCACCTCAAGGCGTATGAACACTGAAGCTTTCTTT. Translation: CATSRRMNTEAFF.

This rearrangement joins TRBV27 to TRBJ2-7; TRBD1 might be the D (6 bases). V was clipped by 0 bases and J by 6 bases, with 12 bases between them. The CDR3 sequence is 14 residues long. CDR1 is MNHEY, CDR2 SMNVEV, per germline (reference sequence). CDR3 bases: TGTGCCAGCAGTTTATCACGACAGGCTGGCGAGCAGTACTTC. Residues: CASSLSRQAGEQYF.

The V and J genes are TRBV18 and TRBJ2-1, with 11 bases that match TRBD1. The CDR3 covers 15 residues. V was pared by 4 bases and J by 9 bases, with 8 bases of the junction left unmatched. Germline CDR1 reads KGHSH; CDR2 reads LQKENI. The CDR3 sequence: CASSLQGQGASEQFF. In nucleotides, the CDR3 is TGTGCCAGCTCACTTCAAGGACAGGGGGCAAGTGAGCAGTTCTTC.

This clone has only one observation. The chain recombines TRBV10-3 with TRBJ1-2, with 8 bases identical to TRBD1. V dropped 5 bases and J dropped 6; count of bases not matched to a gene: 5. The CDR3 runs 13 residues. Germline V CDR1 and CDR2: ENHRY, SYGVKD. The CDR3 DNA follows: TGTGCCATCAGTATGGACAGGGTTCATGGCTACACCTTC. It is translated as CAISMDRVHGYTF.

CDR3 protein: CASSPYYGGTGELFF. Here the CDR3 DNA reads TGTGCCAGCAGCCCATATTATGGGGGAACCGGGGAGCTGTTTTTT. V is TRBV9 and J is TRBJ2-2; D assignment may be TRBD1 or TRBD2 (5 bases each). CDR1 SGDLS and CDR2 YYNGEE come from the germline V gene. The V end was cut by 4 bases, the J end by 5 bases, with 15 bases between. This CDR3 has 15 residues.

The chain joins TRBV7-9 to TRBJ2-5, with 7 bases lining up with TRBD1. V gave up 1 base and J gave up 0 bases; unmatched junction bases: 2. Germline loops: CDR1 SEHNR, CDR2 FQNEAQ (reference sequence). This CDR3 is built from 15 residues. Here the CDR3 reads CASSLGDRYQETQYF. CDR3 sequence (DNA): TGTGCCAGCAGCTTAGGGGACAGATACCAAGAGACCCAGTACTTC.

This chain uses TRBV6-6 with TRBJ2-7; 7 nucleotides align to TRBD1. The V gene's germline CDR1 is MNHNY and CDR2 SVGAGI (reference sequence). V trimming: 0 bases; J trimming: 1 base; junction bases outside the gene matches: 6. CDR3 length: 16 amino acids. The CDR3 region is CASSYSRWDRSYEQYF. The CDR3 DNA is TGTGCCAGCAGTTACTCGAGGTGGGACAGATCCTACGAGCAGTACTTC.

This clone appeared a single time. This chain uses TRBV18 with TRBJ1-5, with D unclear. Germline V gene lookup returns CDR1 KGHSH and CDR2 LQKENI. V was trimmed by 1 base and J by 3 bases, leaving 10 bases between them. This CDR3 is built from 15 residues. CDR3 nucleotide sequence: TGTGCCAGCTCACCACAGGACGGAATCAATCAGCCCCAGCATTTT. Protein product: CASSPQDGINQPQHF. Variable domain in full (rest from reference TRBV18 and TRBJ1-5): NAGVMQNPRHLVRRRGQEARLRCSPMKGHSHVYWYRQLPEEGLKFMVYLQKENIIDESGMPKERFSAEFPKEGPSILRIQQVVRGDSAAYFCASSPQDGINQPQHFGDGTRLSIL.

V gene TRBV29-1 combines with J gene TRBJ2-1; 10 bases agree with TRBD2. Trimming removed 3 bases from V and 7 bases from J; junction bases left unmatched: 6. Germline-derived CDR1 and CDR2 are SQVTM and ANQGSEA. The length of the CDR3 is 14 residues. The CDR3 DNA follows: TGCAGCGTTGACCCTAGCGGGAGTGTGAATGAGCAGTTCTTC. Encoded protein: CSVDPSGSVNEQFF.

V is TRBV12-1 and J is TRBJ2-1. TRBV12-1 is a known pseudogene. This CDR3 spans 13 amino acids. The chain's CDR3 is CASSFDSYNEQFF. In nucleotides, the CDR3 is TGTGCCAGCAGCTTTGACTCCTACAATGAGCAGTTCTTC.

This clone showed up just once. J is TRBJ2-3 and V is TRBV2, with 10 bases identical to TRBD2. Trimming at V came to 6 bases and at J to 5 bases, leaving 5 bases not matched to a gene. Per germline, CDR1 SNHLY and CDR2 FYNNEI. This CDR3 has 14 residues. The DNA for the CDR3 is TGTGCCAGCAGGCTAGCGGGAGTTGTAGATACGCAGTATTTT. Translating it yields CASRLAGVVDTQYF.

The CDR3 coding sequence is TGTGCCAGCAGCCCCGAGGGGGGGGAGACCCAGTACTTC. Protein sequence: CASSPEGGETQYF. The chain is built from TRBV7-9 and TRBJ2-5; D may be TRBD2 (7 bases). The CDR3 is 13 amino acids. The V gene lost 5 bases and the J gene lost 5 bases, with 12 bases spanning the gap. The germline gives CDR1 SEHNR, CDR2 FQNEAQ (reference sequence). Using reference TRBV7-9 and TRBJ2-5 for the parts outside the CDR3, the full variable domain is DTGVSQNPRHKITKRGQNVTFRCDPISEHNRLYWYRQTLGQGPEFLTYFQNEAQLEKSRLLSDRFSAERPKGSFSTLEIQRTEQGDSAMYLCASSPEGGETQYFGPGTRLLVL.